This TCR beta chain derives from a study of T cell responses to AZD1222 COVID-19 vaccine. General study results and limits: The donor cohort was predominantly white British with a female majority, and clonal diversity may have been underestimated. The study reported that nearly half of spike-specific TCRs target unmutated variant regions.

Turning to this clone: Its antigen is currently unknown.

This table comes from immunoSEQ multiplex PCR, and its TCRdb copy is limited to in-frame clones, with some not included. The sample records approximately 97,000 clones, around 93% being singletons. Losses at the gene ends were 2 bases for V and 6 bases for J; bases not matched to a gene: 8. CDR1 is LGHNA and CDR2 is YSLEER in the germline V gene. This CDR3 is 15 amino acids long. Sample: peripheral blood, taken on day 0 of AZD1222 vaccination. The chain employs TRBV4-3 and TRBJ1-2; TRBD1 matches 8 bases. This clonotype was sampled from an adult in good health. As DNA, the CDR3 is TGCGCCAGCAGCCAAATTCAGAGACAGGGGAATGGCTACACCTTC. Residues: CASSQIQRQGNGYTF.